The 13 T cell receptor beta chains reported below all come from one sample, sequenced in a study of identical twins. TCRdb used MiXCR to reprocess the 5' RACE reads, holding one entry per CDR3 protein. The data hold 240,000 or so distinct CDR3 sequences, with about 7% observed a single time. The same specimen was also included in a second study, on yellow fever vaccine responses in identical twins.

Input material: memory (CD45RO+) T cells sorted from blood. These receptors were collected from a woman aged 18-35 years in good health.

This clonotype was seen only once. V gene TRBV2 combines with J gene TRBJ2-4; D gene unclear. Per the germline V gene, CDR1 is SNHLY and CDR2 is FYNNEI. The CDR3 is made up of 13 amino acids. The V end was cut by 6 bases, the J end by 8 bases, with 14 bases between. The CDR3 DNA is TGTGCCAGCAGCAGCAGACCCTCGGACATTCAGTACTTC. Translation: CASSSRPSDIQYF.

This clonotype was observed a few times. The V and J genes are TRBV6-1 and TRBJ1-2, with D possibly being TRBD1 (5 bases). CDR1 and CDR2 from the germline V gene are MNHNS and SASEGT. This CDR3 contains 14 residues. With 6 bases removed from V and 0 bases from J, the gap between germline ends came to 11 bases. The CDR3 spells CASRRDSTNYGYTF. The CDR3 nucleotides read TGTGCCAGCAGGCGCGACAGCACTAACTATGGCTACACCTTC.

This clonotype was observed at least ten times. V is TRBV5-1 and J is TRBJ2-3, with D perhaps matching TRBD2 (6 bases). CDR1 is SGHRS, CDR2 YFSETQ, per germline. V shed 4 bases and J shed 2 bases, with 14 bases lying between them. The CDR3 covers 15 residues. CDR3: CASSRSGVNTDTQYF. The CDR3 DNA sequence: TGCGCCAGCAGCCGGTCGGGGGTGAACACAGATACGCAGTATTTT.

This clonotype was picked up a small number of times. The genes are TRBV7-2 and TRBJ1-4; TRBD1 agrees at 8 bases. Germline assignment: CDR1 SGHTA and CDR2 FQGNSA. The junction had 3 bases not matched to a gene; V was cut back by 5 bases and J by 4 bases. The CDR3 spans 14 residues. This chain's CDR3 is CASSPTGVNEKLFF. CDR3 bases: TGTGCCAGCAGCCCGACAGGGGTTAATGAAAAACTGTTTTTT.

This clonotype was seen repeatedly, ten times or more. The chain employs TRBV5-1 and TRBJ2-7; D gene uncertain. The germline V and J ends were trimmed by 3 bases and 4 bases, with 23 bases remaining between them. Germline-derived CDR1 and CDR2 are SGHRS and YFSETQ. This CDR3 comprises 17 residues. The CDR3, as DNA: TGCGCCAGCAGCTCCCCGGGCTCCCGGAGTGAGTTTTACGAGCAGTACGTC. As protein: CASSSPGSRSEFYEQYV.

This clonotype appeared a few times. The chain joins TRBV6-1 to TRBJ2-1; maybe TRBD1 (5 bases). Trimming took off 6 bases at V and 9 bases at J, with 15 bases between the two ends. CDR1 and CDR2 from the germline V gene are MNHNS and SASEGT. The CDR3 has 13 amino acids. The CDR3 region is CASRIAGIVEQFF. In DNA, the CDR3 is TGTGCCAGCAGAATCGCAGGGATAGTTGAGCAGTTCTTC.

V gene TRBV6-1 combines with J gene TRBJ2-1, with D possibly matching TRBD2 (5 bases). The CDR3 is 17 amino acids. CDR1 is MNHNS and CDR2 is SASEGT in the germline V gene. V shed 1 base and J shed 6 bases, with 19 bases lying between them. The CDR3 reads CASSEGSLGLALNEQFF. The CDR3 DNA sequence: TGTGCCAGCAGTGAAGGTAGTCTCGGGCTAGCTCTCAATGAGCAGTTCTTC.

The rearrangement joins TRBV20-1 to TRBJ2-5; D remains ambiguous. The CDR3 covers 11 residues. Germline CDR1 reads DFQATT; CDR2 reads SNEGSKA (reference sequence). Between the trimmed V and J ends, which lost 4 bases and 5 bases, there was a span of 8 bases. CDR3 sequence (DNA): TGCAGTGCTAAGCCGATGGAGACCCAGTACTTC. It specifies CSAKPMETQYF.

This clonotype was detected ten times or more. The chain is built from TRBV6-2 or TRBV6-3 and TRBJ1-1; 9 nucleotides match TRBD1. With V trimmed by 6 bases and J by 0 bases, 11 bases remained unmatched. CDR1 is MNHEY, CDR2 SVGEGT, per germline. The CDR3 runs 17 residues. The CDR3 loop reads CASSLAGTGMLNTEAFF. CDR3 DNA: TGTGCCAGCAGCCTCGCCGGGACAGGGATGCTGAACACTGAAGCTTTCTTT.

With respect to this clonotype: A clone one base away is much larger, so this may be a read error. The chain recombines TRBV7-4 with TRBJ2-3; D may be TRBD2 (5 bases). Trimming cost V 8 bases and J 4 bases, with 19 bases left between them. This CDR3 is built from 15 residues. The germline V gene has CDR1 SGHVT and CDR2 SQSDAQ. CDR3 nucleotide sequence: TGTGCCAGCTGCCAAGGACTCTCCGCTCCAGATACGCAGTATTTT. Translated: CASCQGLSAPDTQYF.

V gene TRBV6-1 combines with J gene TRBJ1-5; no clear D. Trimming cost V 4 bases and J 2 bases, with 12 bases left between them. The CDR3 runs to 15 residues. The V gene's germline CDR1 is MNHNS and CDR2 SASEGT. The CDR3 DNA reads TGTGCCAGCAGTGCTAAGGGAGAGGGCAATCAGCCCCAGCATTTT. Translated: CASSAKGEGNQPQHF.

This clonotype appeared a few times. The chain links TRBV5-1 to TRBJ1-5, with D perhaps TRBD1 (6 bases). The CDR3 has 13 residues. The V gene lost 4 bases and the J gene lost 9 bases, with 14 bases spanning the gap. Per germline, CDR1 SGHRS and CDR2 YFSETQ. The CDR3 loop reads CASSLSWGAPQHF. The DNA for the CDR3 is TGCGCCAGCAGCCTGAGTTGGGGGGCGCCCCAGCATTTT.

The CDR3 DNA reads as TGTGCCAGCAGTTACTCGAGTGGGGGTAGTTCACCCCTCCACTTT. It translates to CASSYSSGGSSPLHF. The rearrangement uses TRBV6-5 and TRBJ1-6; a possible D gene is TRBD1 (5 bases). Trimming removed 0 bases from V and 9 bases from J, with 12 bases in between. The CDR3 extends over 15 amino acids. Germline V gives CDR1 MNHEY, CDR2 SVGAGI.